Given below is one T cell receptor (beta chain) in context. The specificity of this receptor is unknown. Per-base qualities were not stored, and no clone one base away is much larger. To prepare the library, the immunoSEQ multiplex PCR assay was applied. Here the immuneACCESS table is served through TCRdb, limited to in-frame sequences with V and J called. Missing clones are a known gap in these copies; in checked studies unresolved V genes cover under half, and the rest lacks a known reason. Present in this sample are 95,000 to 100,000 clones, 90% to 97% of which were seen just once. In total, the top ten clones hold 0.22% of the sample. The data stem from a study of technical replicates of blood from a handful of donors (TCRdb year 2017). Via the germline V gene, CDR1 is ENHRY and CDR2 SYGVKD. The CDR3 starts with the cysteine, ends with the phenylalanine, and has 12 residues. Only CDR3 DNA is held: 36 bases, read in frame from base 1.

The sequence links TRBV10-3 to TRBJ2-5, and perhaps TRBD2 as D gene, on 5 matching bases. The tail of the sequence fits TRBJ2-7 better, so the J call may be wrong. Sequenced input: T cells isolated from PBMCs. This clonotype was obtained from a human donor in good health. The CDR3 amino acid sequence is: CAISGGTYEQYF. The DNA reads as follows: TGTGCCATCAGCGGAGGTACATACGAGCAGTACTTC.